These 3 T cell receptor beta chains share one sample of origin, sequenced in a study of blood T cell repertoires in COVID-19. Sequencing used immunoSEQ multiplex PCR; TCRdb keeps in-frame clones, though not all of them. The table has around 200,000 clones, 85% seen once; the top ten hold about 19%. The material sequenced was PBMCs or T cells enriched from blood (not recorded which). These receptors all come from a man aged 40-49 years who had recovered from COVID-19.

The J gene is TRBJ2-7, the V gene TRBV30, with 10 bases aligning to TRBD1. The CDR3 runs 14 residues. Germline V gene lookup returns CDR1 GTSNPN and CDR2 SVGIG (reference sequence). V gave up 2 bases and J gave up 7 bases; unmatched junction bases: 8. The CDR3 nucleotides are TGTGCCTGGAGTATTGGGACAGGGGTGAGTGAGCAGTACTTC. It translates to CAWSIGTGVSEQYF.

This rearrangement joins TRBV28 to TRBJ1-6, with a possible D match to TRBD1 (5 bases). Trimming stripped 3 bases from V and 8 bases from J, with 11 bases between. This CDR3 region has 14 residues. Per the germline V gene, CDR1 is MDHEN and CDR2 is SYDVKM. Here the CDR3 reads CASSFQGADSPLHF. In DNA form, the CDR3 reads TGTGCCAGCAGTTTCCAGGGCGCAGATTCACCCCTCCACTTT.

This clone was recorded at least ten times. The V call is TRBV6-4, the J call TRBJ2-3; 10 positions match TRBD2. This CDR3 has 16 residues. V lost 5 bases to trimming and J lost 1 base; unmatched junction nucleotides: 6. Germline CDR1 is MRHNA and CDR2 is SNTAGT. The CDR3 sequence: CASSRAGGQGTDTQYF. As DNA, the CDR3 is TGTGCCAGCAGTCGAGCGGGAGGGCAAGGCACAGATACGCAGTATTTT.